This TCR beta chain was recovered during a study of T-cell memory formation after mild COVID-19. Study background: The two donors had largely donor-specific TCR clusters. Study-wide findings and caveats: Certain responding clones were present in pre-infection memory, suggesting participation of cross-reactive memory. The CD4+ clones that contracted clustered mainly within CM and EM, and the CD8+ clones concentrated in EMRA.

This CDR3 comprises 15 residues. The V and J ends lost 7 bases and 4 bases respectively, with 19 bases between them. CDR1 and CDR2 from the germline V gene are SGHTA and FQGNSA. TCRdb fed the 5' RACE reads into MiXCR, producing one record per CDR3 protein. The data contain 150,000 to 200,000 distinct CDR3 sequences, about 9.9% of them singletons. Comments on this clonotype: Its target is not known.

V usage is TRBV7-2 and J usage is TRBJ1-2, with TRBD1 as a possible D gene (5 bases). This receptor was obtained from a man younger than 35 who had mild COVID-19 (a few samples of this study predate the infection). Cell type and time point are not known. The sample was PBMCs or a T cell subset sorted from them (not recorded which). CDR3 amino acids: CASTIPGGGSYGYTF. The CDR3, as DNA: TGTGCCAGCACCATACCGGGGGGAGGGTCCTATGGCTACACCTTC.